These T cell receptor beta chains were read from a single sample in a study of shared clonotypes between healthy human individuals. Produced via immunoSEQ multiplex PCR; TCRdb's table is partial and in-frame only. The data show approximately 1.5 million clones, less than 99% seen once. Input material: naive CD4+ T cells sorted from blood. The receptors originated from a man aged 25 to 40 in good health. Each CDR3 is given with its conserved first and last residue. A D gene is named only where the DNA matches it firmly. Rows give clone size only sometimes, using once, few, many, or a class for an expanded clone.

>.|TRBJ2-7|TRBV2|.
TGTGCCAGCAGTGTAGGACGGCAAGCCTACGAGCAGTACTTC
CASSVGRQAYEQYF
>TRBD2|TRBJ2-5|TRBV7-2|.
TGTGCCAGCAGCATGGGACTAGCCCAAGAGACCCAGTACTTC
CASSMGLAQETQYF
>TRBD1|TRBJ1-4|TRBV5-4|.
TGTGCCAGCAGCGGGGGGACAGGTGAAGAAGAAAAACTGTTTTTT
CASSGGTGEEEKLFF
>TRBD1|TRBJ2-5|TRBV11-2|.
TGTGCCAGCAGCTCTGGACAGGGAAGATTAGAGACCCAGTACTTC
CASSSGQGRLETQYF
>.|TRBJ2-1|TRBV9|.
TGTGCCAGCAGCTTAGGGGGACCTCCCTACAATGAGCAGTTCTTC
CASSLGGPPYNEQFF
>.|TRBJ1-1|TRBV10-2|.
TGCGCCAGCAGTGAGTCGAGATCGGCCCACACTAACACTGAAGCTTTCTTT
CASSESRSAHTNTEAFF
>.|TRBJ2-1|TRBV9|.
TGTGCCAGCAGCATTGGGCCCTACAATGAGCAGTTCTTC
CASSIGPYNEQFF
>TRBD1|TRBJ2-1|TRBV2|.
TGTGCCAGCGGTCTAGACAGGGCGGATTACAATGAGCAGTTCTTC
CASGLDRADYNEQFF
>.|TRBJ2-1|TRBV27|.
TGTGCCAGCAGTCCTCAAACTCCTGGTTCGCTACAGCTATTTCAGAATGAGCAGTTCTTC
CASSPQTPGSLQLFQNEQFF
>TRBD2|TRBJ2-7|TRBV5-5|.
TGTGCCAGCAGCTTGGCGATAGGACTAGCGGGAGAGGGGCGGTACCACGAGCAGTACTTC
CASSLAIGLAGEGRYHEQYF
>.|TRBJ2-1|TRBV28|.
TGTGCCAGCAGTTTTTTCTATGAGCAGTTCTTC
CASSFFYEQFF
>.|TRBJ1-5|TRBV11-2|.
TGTGCCAGCAGCTTAGGCCAGAGACGCAATCAGCCCCAGCATTTT
CASSLGQRRNQPQHF
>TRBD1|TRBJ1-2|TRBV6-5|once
TGTGCCAGCAGTTACGAGACAGGGACCTATGGCTACACCTTC
CASSYETGTYGYTF
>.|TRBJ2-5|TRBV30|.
TGTGCCTGGACCGTACTAGCAGCTCAAGAGACCCAGTACTTC
CAWTVLAAQETQYF
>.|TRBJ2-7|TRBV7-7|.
TGTGCCAGCAGCTTATCCCCGACGTCCTACGAGCAGTACTTC
CASSLSPTSYEQYF
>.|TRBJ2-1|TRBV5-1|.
TGCGCCAGCAGCTTCGGAAGTCCCCCCCGGAATGAGCAGTTCTTC
CASSFGSPPRNEQFF
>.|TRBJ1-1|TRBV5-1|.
TGCGCCAGCAGCTTGGCGGGAGGGAACACTGAAGCTTTCTTT
CASSLAGGNTEAFF
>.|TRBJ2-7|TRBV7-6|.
TGTGCCAGCAGCTTACGGGACACCTACGAGCAGTACTTC
CASSLRDTYEQYF
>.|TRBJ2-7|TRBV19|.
TGTGCCAGTAGTATTGTTGGGACAAGTCCCTACGAGCAGTACTTC
CASSIVGTSPYEQYF
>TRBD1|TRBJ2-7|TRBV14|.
TGTGCCAGCAGCCAAGGGGGGACAGTCTCCTACGAGCAGTACTTC
CASSQGGTVSYEQYF
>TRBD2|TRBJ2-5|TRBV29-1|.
TGCAGCGTGATACAACCGGGACTAAACCAAGAGACCCAGTACTTC
CSVIQPGLNQETQYF
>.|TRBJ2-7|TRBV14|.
TGTGCCAGCAGCCAAGATTTTGGGCCACCCCACGAGCAGTACTTC
CASSQDFGPPHEQYF
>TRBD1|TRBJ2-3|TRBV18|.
TGTGCCAGCTCACCACAGACAGGGTTCGCCACAGATACGCAGTATTTT
CASSPQTGFATDTQYF
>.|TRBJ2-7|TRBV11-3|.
TGTGCCAGCAGCTTAAACCCTCGTTACGAGCAGTACTTC
CASSLNPRYEQYF
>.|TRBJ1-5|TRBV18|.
TGTGCCAGCTCACACGACAGAAATAGCAATCAGCCCCAGCATTTT
CASSHDRNSNQPQHF
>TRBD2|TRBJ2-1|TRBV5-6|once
TGTGCCAGCAGCTTGACCGGGAGGGCCTACAATGAGCAGTTCTTC
CASSLTGRAYNEQFF
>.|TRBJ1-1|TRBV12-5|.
TGTGCTAGTGGTTTGGTACGCAATCTCGGTTCGAGGAACACTGAAGCTTTCTTT
CASGLVRNLGSRNTEAFF
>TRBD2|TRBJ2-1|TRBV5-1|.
TGCGCCAGCAGCATAGCGGGACTCGGGGAGCAGTTCTTC
CASSIAGLGEQFF
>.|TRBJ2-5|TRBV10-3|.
TGTGCCATCACATCAGCCCTCCAAGAGACCCAGTACTTC
CAITSALQETQYF
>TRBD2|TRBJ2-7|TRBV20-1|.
TGCAGTGCCCGACTAGCGCTCGAGCAGTACTTC
CSARLALEQYF
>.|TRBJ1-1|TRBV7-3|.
TGTGCCAGCAGCTCAGGGGTGAACACTGAAGCTTTCTTT
CASSSGVNTEAFF
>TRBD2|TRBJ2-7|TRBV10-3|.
TGTGCCATCAGTGCCACTAGCGAATACGAGCAGTACTTC
CAISATSEYEQYF
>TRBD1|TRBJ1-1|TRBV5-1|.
TGCGCCAGCAGCTCGAACCTACAGGGGATTGTCGCTTTCTTT
CASSSNLQGIVAFF
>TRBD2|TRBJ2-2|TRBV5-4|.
TGTGCCAGCAGCTTGGTTGGACTAGGCACCGGGGAGCTGTTTTTT
CASSLVGLGTGELFF
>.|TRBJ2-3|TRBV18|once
TGTGCCAGCTCACCCCTACAGGGAAGCTCTAGCACAGATACGCAGTATTTT
CASSPLQGSSSTDTQYF
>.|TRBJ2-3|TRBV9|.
TGTGCCAGCAGCGGGGGTAGCGGTCTCACAGATACGCAGTATTTT
CASSGGSGLTDTQYF
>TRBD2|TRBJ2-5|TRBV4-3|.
TGCGCCAGCAGCCACGGCAGGACTAGCGGGAGGTCCCGACAAGAGACCCAGTACTTC
CASSHGRTSGRSRQETQYF
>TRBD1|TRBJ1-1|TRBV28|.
TGTGCCAGCAGGTTGGGGACAGTTGAAGCTTTCTTT
CASRLGTVEAFF
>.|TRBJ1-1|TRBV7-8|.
TGTGCCAGCAGCCCAGGGAAAGGGGGCACTGAAGCTTTCTTT
CASSPGKGGTEAFF
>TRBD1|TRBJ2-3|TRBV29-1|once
TGCAGCGTTGGGGGGACAGCCAGAACCACAGATACGCAGTATTTT
CSVGGTARTTDTQYF
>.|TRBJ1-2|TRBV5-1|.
TGCGCCAGCAGCTCGGGACGGAATGGCTACACCTTC
CASSSGRNGYTF
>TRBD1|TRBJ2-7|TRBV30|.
TGTGCCTGGAGTGTAGGGACAGGGGGCGTCTACGAGCAGTACTTC
CAWSVGTGGVYEQYF
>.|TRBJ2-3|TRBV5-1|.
TGCGCCAGCAGCTTGGGACAGTTTTCAGATACGCAGTATTTT
CASSLGQFSDTQYF
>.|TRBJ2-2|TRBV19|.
TGTGCCAGTGGGGAGGCTAGTAACGTCGGGGAGCTGTTTTTT
CASGEASNVGELFF
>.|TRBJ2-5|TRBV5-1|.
TGCGCCAGCAGCTTGGAGGCAACCGGAGAGACCCAGTACTTC
CASSLEATGETQYF
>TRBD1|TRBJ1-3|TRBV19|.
TGTGCCAGTACTCCGGCCGGGACAGCGGGAAACACCATATATTTT
CASTPAGTAGNTIYF
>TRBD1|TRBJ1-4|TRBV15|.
TGTGCCACCAGCAGACGGGGACAGACCCCTGAAAAACTGTTTTTT
CATSRRGQTPEKLFF
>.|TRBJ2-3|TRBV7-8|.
TGTGCCAGCAGCTTAGGGGAGCTATTGTCCCGCACAGATACGCAGTATTTT
CASSLGELLSRTDTQYF
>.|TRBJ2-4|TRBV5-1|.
TGCGCCAGCAGCTTGGACAGGGAATACATTCAGTACTTC
CASSLDREYIQYF
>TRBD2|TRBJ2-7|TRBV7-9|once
TGTGCCAGCAGCTTGCGCGAACTAGCGGGGTACGAGCAGTACTTC
CASSLRELAGYEQYF
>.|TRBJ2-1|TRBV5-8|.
TGTGCCAGCAGCTTGGACAGCAGCTCCTACAATGAGCAGTTCTTC
CASSLDSSSYNEQFF
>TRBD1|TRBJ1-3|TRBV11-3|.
TGTGCCAGCAGCTCCGGACAGGGCGGAAACACCATATATTTT
CASSSGQGGNTIYF
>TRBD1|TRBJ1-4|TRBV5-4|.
TGTGCCAGCAGCTCGGACAGGGGGTTGGTCGAAAAACTGTTTTTT
CASSSDRGLVEKLFF